This TCR beta chain was obtained from a study of blood T cells in healthy people across ages. Study-level points and caveats: Both higher diversity and more naive CD4+ cells marked long-lived donors when set against aged donors. Researchers said unsorted PBMCs prevented a conclusive naive versus antigen-experienced comparison.

CDR1 is SQVTM, CDR2 ANQGSEA, per germline. There are 14 residues in the CDR3. V was cut by 2 bases and J by 4 bases, with 14 bases left in between. Isolation of PBMCs gave at least 6 million cells per sample. The second PCR ran about 6 to 12 cycles with a sample-barcoded 5' primer and J-beta primers. TCRdb re-derived calls from the 5' RACE reads in MiXCR, one entry per CDR3 protein. The sample includes around 1.5 million distinct CDR3 sequences, roughly 32% of them seen just once. This clonotype was observed many times. The target antigen is unknown. Material for sequencing was blood. The V gene is TRBV29-1, the J gene TRBJ1-2; D might be TRBD1 (6 bases). The TCR originated in a woman aged 25-40 years in good health. The CDR3 sequence is CSVELGGLSYGYTF. The CDR3 nucleotides read TGCAGCGTTGAACTGGGGGGGCTTAGCTATGGCTACACCTTC.